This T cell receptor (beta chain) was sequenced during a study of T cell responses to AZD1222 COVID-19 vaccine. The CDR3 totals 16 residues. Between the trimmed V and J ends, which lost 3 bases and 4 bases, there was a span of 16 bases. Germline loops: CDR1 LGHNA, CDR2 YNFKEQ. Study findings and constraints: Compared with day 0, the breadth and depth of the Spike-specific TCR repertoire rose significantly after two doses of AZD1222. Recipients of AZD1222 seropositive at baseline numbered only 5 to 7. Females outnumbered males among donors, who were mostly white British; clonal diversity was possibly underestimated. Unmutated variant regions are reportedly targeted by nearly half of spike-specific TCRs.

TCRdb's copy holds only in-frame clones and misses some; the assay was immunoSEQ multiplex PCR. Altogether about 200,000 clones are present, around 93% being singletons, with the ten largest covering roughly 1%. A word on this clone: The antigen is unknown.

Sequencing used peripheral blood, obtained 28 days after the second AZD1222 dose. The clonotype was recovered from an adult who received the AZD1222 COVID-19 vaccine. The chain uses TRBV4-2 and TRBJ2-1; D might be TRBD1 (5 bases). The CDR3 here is CASSQTASIGYNEQFF. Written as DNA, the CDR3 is TGTGCCAGCAGCCAGACAGCTTCTATCGGTTACAATGAGCAGTTCTTC.